These 2 T cell receptor beta chains were sequenced from one sample in a study of shared clonotypes between healthy human individuals (dated by TCRdb to between 2020 and 2021). The method behind the library was the immunoSEQ multiplex PCR assay. This immuneACCESS table, as held by TCRdb, lists in-frame sequences with V and J called but not all clones. Of the missing ones, under half trace to an unresolved V gene in checked studies; the others have no known cause. This sample comprises about 1.5 million clones, 95% to 99% of them detected only once. The top ten constitute 0.4% to 0.45% of the sample. Sequencing used naive CD4+ T cells sorted from blood. This specimen's cell subset or site label, interpreted: CD45RA+ positively selected. The receptor source for this set is a young man in good health.

The chain links TRBV5-4 to TRBJ2-7; D is perhaps TRBD2 (5 bases). Trimming pared 4 bases from V and 5 bases from J, leaving 13 bases between. CDR3 size: 13 residues. Per the germline V gene, CDR1 is SGHNT and CDR2 is YYREEE (reference sequence). As DNA, the CDR3 is TGTGCCAGCAGCCGCCCCCGGGATAACGAGCAGTACTTC. This gives the protein CASSRPRDNEQYF.

The V call is TRBV7-9, the J call TRBJ2-3, with TRBD2 as a possible D gene (6 bases). With 5 bases removed from V and 7 bases from J, the gap between germline ends came to 10 bases. The CDR3 is 12 amino acids. CDR1 and CDR2 (germline): SEHNR, FQNEAQ (reference sequence). The chain's CDR3 is CASSIAGYTQYF. CDR3 DNA sequence: TGTGCCAGCAGCATCGCGGGGTATACGCAGTATTTT. The whole variable domain, remainder taken from reference TRBV7-9 and TRBJ2-3, is DTGVSQNPRHKITKRGQNVTFRCDPISEHNRLYWYRQTLGQGPEFLTYFQNEAQLEKSRLLSDRFSAERPKGSFSTLEIQRTEQGDSAMYLCASSIAGYTQYFGPGTRLTVL.